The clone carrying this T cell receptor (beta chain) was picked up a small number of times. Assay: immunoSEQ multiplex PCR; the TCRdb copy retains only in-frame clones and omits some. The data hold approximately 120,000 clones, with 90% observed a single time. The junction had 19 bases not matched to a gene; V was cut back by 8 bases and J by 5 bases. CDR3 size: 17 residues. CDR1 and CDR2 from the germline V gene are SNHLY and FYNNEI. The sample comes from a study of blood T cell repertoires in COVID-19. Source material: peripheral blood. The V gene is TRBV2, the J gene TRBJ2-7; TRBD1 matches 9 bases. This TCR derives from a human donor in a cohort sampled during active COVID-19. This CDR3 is CASGSRRIRTGEHEQYF. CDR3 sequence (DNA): TGTGCCAGCGGGTCCCGGCGTATCAGGACAGGGGAACACGAGCAGTACTTC.